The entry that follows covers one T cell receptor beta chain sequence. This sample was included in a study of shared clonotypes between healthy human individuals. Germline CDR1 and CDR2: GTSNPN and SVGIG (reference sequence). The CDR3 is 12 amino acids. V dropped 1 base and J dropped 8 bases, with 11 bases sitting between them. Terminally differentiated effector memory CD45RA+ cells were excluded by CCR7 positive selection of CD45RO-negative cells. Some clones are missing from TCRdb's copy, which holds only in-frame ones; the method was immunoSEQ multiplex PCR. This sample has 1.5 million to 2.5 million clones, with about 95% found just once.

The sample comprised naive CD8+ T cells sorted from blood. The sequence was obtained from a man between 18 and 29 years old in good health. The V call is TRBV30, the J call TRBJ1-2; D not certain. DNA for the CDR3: TGTGCCTGGAGTGGGGGAACAATCGGCTACACCTTC. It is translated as CAWSGGTIGYTF.